One and the same sample provided the 5 T cell receptor beta chains below, sequenced in a study of OX40 agonist ivuxolimab in advanced cancers. The assay was immunoSEQ multiplex PCR, and TCRdb's table has in-frame clones only and misses some. There are 55,000 or so clones in the sample; almost 90% occur only once, and 5.5% to 7% lies in the top ten. This specimen consisted of CD4+ or CD8+ T cells sorted from blood, obtained in a trial of the OX40 agonist ivuxolimab. All receptors come from an adult with an advanced solid tumor such as melanoma, head and neck, liver or kidney cancer.

The chain employs TRBV2 and TRBJ2-1; TRBD1 agrees at 7 bases. V gave up 3 bases and J gave up 8 bases; unmatched junction bases: 10. Germline CDR1 reads SNHLY; CDR2 reads FYNNEI. The CDR3 consists of 15 residues. CDR3 nucleotide sequence: TGTGCCAGCAGTGACCTGACAGGGAGAGGGGATGAGCAGTTCTTC. The encoded protein is CASSDLTGRGDEQFF.

The chain couples TRBV27 to TRBJ2-2, with D tentatively TRBD1 (6 bases). This CDR3 is 14 amino acids long. Trimming cost V 5 bases and J 7 bases, with 14 bases left between them. Germline V CDR1 and CDR2: MNHEY, SMNVEV (reference sequence). CDR3 sequence (DNA): TGTGCCAGCAGTGGGGGACAACAAAGCGGGGAGCTGTTTTTT. Protein product: CASSGGQQSGELFF.

The chain joins TRBV12-5 to TRBJ2-5; 10 bases fit TRBD2. Germline V gives CDR1 LGHNT, CDR2 FRNRAP. The CDR3 extends over 15 amino acids. The trim removed 1 base at V and 7 bases at J, leaving 6 bases unmatched. The CDR3 reads CASGLGASGSVTQYF. The CDR3 nucleotides read TGTGCTAGTGGTTTGGGGGCTAGCGGGAGTGTGACCCAGTACTTC.

The rearrangement uses TRBV28 and TRBJ1-4, with D unclear. The ends were cut back, 8 bases at V and 3 bases at J, with 10 bases in the middle. The CDR3 covers 13 residues. Per germline, CDR1 MDHEN and CDR2 SYDVKM. The CDR3 DNA reads TGTGCCAGCCTAAAAGTTGCTAATGAAAAACTGTTTTTT. This codes for CASLKVANEKLFF.

V gene TRBV6-1 combines with J gene TRBJ2-1; perhaps TRBD2 as D (5 bases). V was trimmed by 6 bases and J by 1 base, leaving 10 bases between them. The CDR3 is 14 amino acids. The germline V gene has CDR1 MNHNS and CDR2 SASEGT. The CDR3 DNA reads TGTGCCAGCAGAGAGGGTAGGTCCTACAATGAGCAGTTCTTC. Its protein product is CASREGRSYNEQFF.